Each of the 5 T cell receptor beta chains below was sequenced from the same sample in a study of CD4 T cells in relation to SARS-CoV-2 and coronaviruses (dated by TCRdb to about 2021). CD4+ T cells from unexposed donors were collected before the COVID-19 pandemic (2011-2018). After approximately eleven days of culture, CD4+ T cells were isolated with the EasySep CD4+ T cell isolation kit. The antigens these receptors bind are not known. Libraries were prepared through the immunoSEQ multiplex PCR assay. TCRdb carries this immuneACCESS record with in-frame sequences only. Its versions omit some clonotypes, under half of them owing to an unresolved V gene in the studies checked, with the rest unexplained. A total of roughly 10,000 clones appear in this sample, about 81% of them only once. The top ten clones comprise 15% to 20% of the sample. The source material was CD4+ T cells from PBMCs, cultured in vitro. The receptor source for this set is a human donor in good health.

This clone was observed a single time. The chain couples TRBV6-2 or TRBV6-3 to TRBJ2-5; 10 nucleotides match TRBD2. Germline assignment: CDR1 MNHEY and CDR2 SVGEGT. The CDR3 extends over 15 amino acids. After removal of 4 bases from V and 5 bases from J, the junction contained 7 bases not matched to a gene. DNA for the CDR3: TGTGCCAGCAGTTCAGCGGGAGGGCAATACGAGACCCAGTACTTC. It specifies CASSSAGGQYETQYF.

A few counts support this clone. The genes are TRBV4-3 and TRBJ1-5; no clear D. Germline V gene sequence: CDR1 LGHNA, CDR2 YSLEER. The CDR3 runs 16 residues. The V and J ends lost 0 bases and 5 bases respectively, with 14 bases between them. The CDR3 DNA sequence: TGCGCCAGCAGCCAAGATACGGGGATAGAGGATCAGCCCCAGCATTTT. Protein sequence: CASSQDTGIEDQPQHF.

The chain recombines TRBV9 with TRBJ2-7; the D gene is possibly TRBD2 (5 bases). The V end lost 0 bases, the J end lost 6 bases, and 19 bases lay between the germline ends. The CDR3 has 16 residues. The V gene's germline CDR1 is SGDLS and CDR2 YYNGEE. The CDR3 DNA reads TGTGCCAGCAGCGTAGCCGAGACTAACCGTGGTGGCGAGCAGTACTTC. It yields the protein CASSVAETNRGGEQYF.

In its sample, this clone was seen once. The rearrangement links TRBV2 to TRBJ2-7; 7 bases map to TRBD2. The CDR3 covers 13 residues. Germline V gives CDR1 SNHLY, CDR2 FYNNEI. V was clipped by 10 bases and J by 2 bases; unmatched bases: 8. The CDR3 is CATSAGDTYEQYF. For the CDR3, the DNA is TGTGCCACATCTGCGGGGGATACCTACGAGCAGTACTTC.

V gene TRBV19 combines with J gene TRBJ2-1; D perhaps matches TRBD1 (7 bases). Germline CDR1 and CDR2: LNHDA and SQIVND (reference sequence). The CDR3 totals 15 residues. Between the trimmed V and J ends, which lost 2 bases and 7 bases, there was a span of 15 bases. The CDR3 nucleotides are TGTGCCAGTAGTATACTAGCGACAGGGAAGAATGAGCAGTTCTTC. It specifies CASSILATGKNEQFF.